This entry lists 30 T cell receptor beta chains sequenced from one sample in a study of cytotoxic CD8 clonotypes in ibrutinib-treated CLL. Profiled with immunoSEQ multiplex PCR; TCRdb holds only in-frame clones, not every one. The table shows about 92,000 clones, with 75% to 80% occurring only once. The sequencing used PBMCs, collected after 24 months of ibrutinib treatment. Source of these receptors: a human donor with chronic lymphocytic leukemia.

The chain employs TRBV4-1 and TRBJ1-1; TRBD1 aligns across 11 bases. Germline V gene data show CDR1 as MGHRA and CDR2 as YSYEKL. The CDR3 has 17 residues. V dropped 4 bases and J dropped 0; count of bases not matched to a gene: 7. The CDR3 nucleotides are TGCGCCAGCAGCCCCGGGACAGGGGGGACCATGAACACTGAAGCTTTCTTT. It encodes CASSPGTGGTMNTEAFF.

The CDR3 loop is CASSLGSTTNEKLFF. CDR3 bases: TGTGCCAGCAGCTTAGGGAGCACAACTAATGAAAAACTGTTTTTT. The J gene is TRBJ1-4, the V gene TRBV7-2, with D uncertain. The CDR3 loop spans 15 amino acids. V was shortened by 1 base and J by 0 bases, with 6 bases between the two germline ends. Germline V gene data show CDR1 as SGHTA and CDR2 as FQGNSA.

V is TRBV28 and J is TRBJ1-5; possible D gene TRBD1, 6 bases. The germline gives CDR1 MDHEN, CDR2 SYDVKM. The CDR3 is 12 residues long. The V end lost 6 bases, the J end lost 11 bases, and 14 bases lay between the germline ends. CDR3 nucleotides: TGTGCCAGCAGAGAGGGGGGTAAGGCCCAGCATTTT. Translated, it gives CASREGGKAQHF.

The chain couples TRBV4-3 to TRBJ1-6, with a tentative D call TRBD1 (6 bases). The CDR3 runs 16 residues. V lost 0 bases to trimming and J lost 5 bases, with 11 bases between them. Germline values: CDR1 LGHNA, CDR2 YSLEER. The CDR3 DNA follows: TGCGCCAGCAGCCAAGATGGGGGCAGGGATAATTCACCCCTCCACTTT. Its translation: CASSQDGGRDNSPLHF.

V and J are TRBV9 and TRBJ2-4; possible D gene TRBD1, 5 bases. Trimming shortened V by 0 bases and J by 7 bases, and 11 bases separated the two germline ends. The length of the CDR3 is 14 residues. Germline loops: CDR1 SGDLS, CDR2 YYNGEE. This CDR3 is CASSVESSGNIQYF. CDR3 DNA sequence: TGTGCCAGCAGCGTAGAATCCTCAGGGAACATTCAGTACTTC.

This clone was observed a few times. This chain joins TRBV4-1 and TRBJ1-5; a possible D gene is TRBD1 (6 bases). This CDR3 is built from 15 residues. The V end lost 0 bases, the J end lost 4 bases, and 10 bases lay between the germline ends. The germline gives CDR1 MGHRA, CDR2 YSYEKL. The CDR3 nucleotides read TGCGCCAGCAGCCAAGATATTACAGGGAATCAGCCCCAGCATTTT. The encoded protein is CASSQDITGNQPQHF.

The genes are TRBV28 and TRBJ1-4; D unresolved. The CDR3 is 13 amino acids. CDR1 and CDR2 (germline): MDHEN, SYDVKM. V was cut by 2 bases and J by 5 bases, with 6 bases left in between. The CDR3 sequence is CASSLDVNEKLFF. The DNA of the CDR3 is TGTGCCAGCAGTTTAGATGTAAATGAAAAACTGTTTTTT.

The genes are TRBV27 and TRBJ2-7, with D unresolved. Germline lookup yields CDR1 MNHEY and CDR2 SMNVEV (reference sequence). V was shortened by 0 bases and J by 3 bases, with 12 bases between the two germline ends. The CDR3 sequence is 15 residues long. CDR3 in DNA: TGTGCCAGCAGTTTATCGACGGGCCCGAACTACGAGCAGTACTTC. This encodes CASSLSTGPNYEQYF.

This chain joins TRBV5-5 and TRBJ1-5; no clear D. V lost 1 base and J lost 6, with 14 bases in between. The CDR3 is 15 residues long. CDR1 and CDR2 from the germline V gene are SGHKS and YYEKEE (reference sequence). The CDR3 DNA reads as TGTGCCAGCAGCTTGTCCCCAGACCGGGGTCAGCCCCAGCATTTT. Protein sequence: CASSLSPDRGQPQHF.

In its sample, this clone was seen a few times. The chain joins TRBV6-6 to TRBJ1-2; D is unclear. Germline V gene sequence: CDR1 MNHNY, CDR2 SVGAGI (reference sequence). CDR3 length: 11 residues. Trimming cost V 0 bases and J 7 bases, with 3 bases left between them. The CDR3 sequence: CASSYSRGYTF. CDR3 DNA: TGTGCCAGCAGTTACTCCCGTGGCTACACCTTC.

This chain links TRBV7-2 with TRBJ2-7; no clear D gene. The V gene's germline CDR1 is SGHTA and CDR2 FQGNSA. CDR3 size: 12 residues. Trimming took 5 bases from V and 2 from J, leaving 7 bases between them. This chain's CDR3 is CASSLEPYEQYF. The DNA of the CDR3 is TGTGCCAGCAGCCTAGAGCCCTACGAGCAGTACTTC.

In regard to this clone: The germline gene is not matched at one end of the junction; a read error may be the cause. The chain recombines TRBV7-2 with TRBJ2-2, with 11 bases lining up with TRBD2. Germline V gives CDR1 SGHTA, CDR2 FQGNSA. CDR3 length: 14 amino acids. The DNA of the CDR3 is TGTGCCAGCAGCGTAGCGGGAGGGTTGGGGGAGCTGTTTTTT. It specifies CASSVAGGLGELFF. Full variable domain (rest looked up from reference TRBV7-2 and TRBJ2-2): GAGVSQSPSNKVTEKGKDVELRCDPISGHTALYWYRQSLGQGLEFLIYFQGNSAPDKSGLPSDRFSAERTGGSVSTLTIQRTQQEDSAVYLCASSVAGGLGELFFGEGSRLTVL.

This chain connects TRBV5-1 to TRBJ1-1, with D unclear. The CDR3 extends over 13 amino acids. Germline V gene sequence: CDR1 SGHRS, CDR2 YFSETQ. Trimming cost V 4 bases and J 1 base, with 8 bases left between them. The CDR3: CASSASSNTEAFF. CDR3 nucleotides: TGCGCCAGCAGCGCGTCATCGAACACTGAAGCTTTCTTT.

This chain connects TRBV27 to TRBJ2-7; D is perhaps TRBD1 (6 bases). Trimming removed 7 bases from V and 2 bases from J, with 9 bases in between. CDR1 and CDR2 (germline): MNHEY, SMNVEV (reference sequence). The CDR3 spans 12 residues. Written as DNA, the CDR3 is TGTGCCAGCAAAACAGGGCCCTACGAGCAGTACTTC. Protein sequence: CASKTGPYEQYF.

In DNA form, the CDR3 reads TGTGCCAGCAGCTTAACTAGCGGGAACCCCTACGAGCAGTACTTC. This encodes CASSLTSGNPYEQYF. The J gene is TRBJ2-7, the V gene TRBV7-2, with 10 bases that match TRBD2. The germline CDR1 and CDR2 sequences are SGHTA and FQGNSA. The CDR3 spans 15 residues. The ends lost 2 bases at V and 2 bases at J; junction bases unmatched: 3.

This clone appeared a single time. The chain's CDR3 is CASSEGPKVWEAFF. Here the CDR3 DNA reads TGTGCCAGCAGTGAGGGACCAAAGGTATGGGAAGCTTTCTTT. The J gene is TRBJ1-1, the V gene TRBV6-1; D is perhaps TRBD1 (5 bases). CDR3 length equals 14 residues. The germline gives CDR1 MNHNS, CDR2 SASEGT. Deletions cut 3 bases from V and 8 bases from J, with 16 bases between.

V usage is TRBV6-1 and J usage is TRBJ2-7; no definite D call. With 6 bases removed from V and 0 bases from J, the gap between germline ends came to 9 bases. The CDR3 runs to 13 residues. In germline, CDR1 is MNHNS, CDR2 SASEGT. CDR3 nucleotides: TGTGCCAGCAGGACCAGAACCTCCTACGAGCAGTACTTC. This sequence encodes CASRTRTSYEQYF.

The chain uses TRBV7-3 and TRBJ2-3; tentatively, D is TRBD1 (6 bases). V was cut by 4 bases and J by 2 bases, with 10 bases left in between. Germline V gives CDR1 SGHTA, CDR2 FQGTGA. The CDR3 is 14 amino acids. The CDR3 DNA is TGTGCCAGCAGCTACCGGGACAACACAGATACGCAGTATTTT. Translation gives CASSYRDNTDTQYF.

The chain employs TRBV29-1 and TRBJ1-2; D ambiguous. This CDR3 region has 11 residues. From germline, CDR1 is SQVTM and CDR2 ANQGSEA. V lost 1 base and J lost 7, with 7 bases in between. The CDR3 bases are TGCAGCGTTGAAGGGTCTGCTGGCTACACCTTC. Translated: CSVEGSAGYTF.

This chain joins TRBV12-2 and TRBJ1-2. TRBV12-2 is shown as a pseudogene. The CDR3 covers 14 residues. DNA for the CDR3: TGTGCAAGTCGCTTAGATCTACGGCCCTATGGCTACACCTTC. Its translation is CASRLDLRPYGYTF.

V usage is TRBV7-2 and J usage is TRBJ1-2, with D unresolved. The CDR3 sequence is 14 residues long. Germline CDR1 SGHTA, CDR2 FQGNSA. Trimming stripped 5 bases from V and 4 bases from J, with 14 bases between. The CDR3 region is CASSNSAGFYGYTF. The CDR3 DNA is TGTGCCAGCAGCAACTCCGCGGGGTTCTATGGCTACACCTTC.

This chain uses TRBV4-1 with TRBJ1-3; the D is unclear. Per germline, CDR1 MGHRA and CDR2 YSYEKL. The CDR3 extends over 17 amino acids. Trimming shortened V by 0 bases and J by 2 bases, and 14 bases separated the two germline ends. The CDR3, as DNA: TGCGCCAGCAGCCAAGAGGAGGGTACCCTTCCTGGAAACACCATATATTTT. Translating it yields CASSQEEGTLPGNTIYF.

In nucleotides, the CDR3 is TGTGCCAGTAGCCCCGAGTCGGGGTCCTACGAGCAGTACTTC. As protein: CASSPESGSYEQYF. This chain connects TRBV19 to TRBJ2-7, with D perhaps TRBD2 (5 bases). The V end lost 6 bases, the J end lost 1 base, and 13 bases lay between the germline ends. Per germline, CDR1 LNHDA and CDR2 SQIVND (reference sequence). This CDR3 is built from 14 residues.

This clone occurred a few times. The chain has TRBV5-1 and TRBJ2-3; 10 positions match TRBD2. V trimming: 0 bases; J trimming: 1 base; junction bases outside the gene matches: 5. Germline V lookup: CDR1 SGHRS, CDR2 YFSETQ. CDR3 length equals 17 residues. As DNA, the CDR3 is TGCGCCAGCAGCTTGGCAATCGGGACTAGCGGCACAGATACGCAGTATTTT. Translated: CASSLAIGTSGTDTQYF.

The chain combines TRBV11-2 with TRBJ1-3; the match to TRBD1 covers 7 bases. Germline V gene lookup returns CDR1 SGHAT and CDR2 FQNNGV. The V gene end was trimmed by 7 bases and the J gene end by 3 bases; junction bases not matched to a gene: 15. This CDR3 is 17 amino acids long. CDR3 sequence reads: CASNPSRGNSGGNTIYF. The CDR3 bases are TGTGCCAGCAACCCAAGCAGGGGGAATTCTGGTGGAAACACCATATATTTT.

The chain has TRBV6-6 and TRBJ2-3; 9 bases fit TRBD2. J gave up 7 bases and V 5 bases, and 4 bases lay outside the gene matches. This CDR3 comprises 13 residues. Germline V CDR1 and CDR2: MNHNY, SVGAGI (reference sequence). This chain's CDR3 is CASSDLAGYTQYF. CDR3 DNA sequence: TGTGCCAGCAGTGATCTAGCGGGATATACGCAGTATTTT.

The rearrangement links TRBV4-2 to TRBJ2-1; 12 bases align to TRBD2. Germline-derived CDR1 and CDR2 are LGHNA and YNFKEQ. V shed 1 base and J 14 bases; nucleotides not matched to a gene: 3. This CDR3 comprises 13 residues. In nucleotides, the CDR3 is TGTGCCAGCAGCCAAGCCCCTAGCGGGAGGGAGTTCTTC. The encoded protein is CASSQAPSGREFF.

For this clone: The same CDR3 also results from other DNA sequences found in this sample. The chain has TRBV5-1 and TRBJ1-2; D may be TRBD1 (6 bases). This CDR3 contains 14 residues. Trimming took off 0 bases at V and 7 bases at J, with 13 bases between the two ends. From germline, CDR1 is SGHRS and CDR2 YFSETQ. CDR3 in amino acids: CASSLEGGGVGYTF. The CDR3 DNA follows: TGCGCCAGCAGCTTGGAAGGAGGGGGTGTTGGCTACACCTTC. The complete variable domain, with remaining parts taken from reference TRBV5-1 and TRBJ1-2, reads KAGVTQTPRYLIKTRGQQVTLSCSPISGHRSVSWYQQTPGQGLQFLFEYFSETQRNKGNFPGRFSGRQFSNSRSEMNVSTLELGDSALYLCASSLEGGGVGYTFGSGTRLTVV.

The rearrangement uses TRBV9 and TRBJ2-1, with 9 bases matching TRBD2. This CDR3 has 17 amino acids. Looked up from germline, CDR1 is SGDLS and CDR2 is YYNGEE. V was clipped by 3 bases and J by 5 bases; unmatched bases: 12. CDR3 protein: CASSGGTSTVWNNEQFF. Written as DNA, the CDR3 is TGTGCCAGCAGCGGCGGGACTAGCACGGTATGGAACAATGAGCAGTTCTTC.

The chain combines TRBV10-1 with TRBJ1-6; D is unresolved. From germline, CDR1 is WNHNN and CDR2 SYGVQD (reference sequence). Trimming shortened V by 0 bases and J by 0 bases, and 12 bases separated the two germline ends. This CDR3 has 18 amino acids. DNA of the CDR3: TGCGCCAGCAGTGAGTCCGGTCGAATCAGCTCCTATAATTCACCCCTCCACTTT. This translates into CASSESGRISSYNSPLHF.